The 28 T cell receptor beta chains listed next were all sequenced from one sample in a study of shared clonotypes between healthy human individuals. Sequenced by immunoSEQ multiplex PCR; TCRdb stores in-frame clones only, minus some. The sample holds hundreds of thousands of clones; 55% to 75% are singletons and the top ten take around 2%. The sample consisted of memory CD4+ T cells sorted from blood. Noted subset: CD45RA-negative fraction. Receptors originate from a woman aged 25 to 39 in good health.

This clone appeared once. The chain combines TRBV27 with TRBJ1-4; D unresolved. Trimming pared 6 bases from V and 2 bases from J, leaving 13 bases between. The CDR3 sequence is 15 residues long. Germline V gives CDR1 MNHEY, CDR2 SMNVEV (reference sequence). DNA of the CDR3: TGTGCCAGCAGCCGGAGGCGGCAGACTAATGAAAAACTGTTTTTT. Translated, it gives CASSRRRQTNEKLFF.

The chain couples TRBV7-9 to TRBJ2-7; 9 bases agree with TRBD2. Germline-derived CDR1 and CDR2 are SEHNR and FQNEAQ (reference sequence). J gave up 5 bases and V 6 bases, and 11 bases lay outside the gene matches. This CDR3 is built from 15 residues. For the CDR3, the DNA is TGTGCCAGCAGTCCTCGGGTAGCGGGAGCCCACGAGCAGTACTTC. It codes for CASSPRVAGAHEQYF. Full variable domain (rest looked up from reference TRBV7-9 and TRBJ2-7): DTGVSQNPRHKITKRGQNVTFRCDPISEHNRLYWYRQTLGQGPEFLTYFQNEAQLEKSRLLSDRFSAERPKGSFSTLEIQRTEQGDSAMYLCASSPRVAGAHEQYFGPGTRLTVT.

The rearrangement joins TRBV27 to TRBJ2-5; possibly TRBD1 for D (6 bases). V was cut by 3 bases and J by 5 bases, with 10 bases left in between. The CDR3 covers 13 residues. Germline CDR1 and CDR2: MNHEY and SMNVEV (reference sequence). CDR3 amino acids: CASSFTGLETQYF. The CDR3 DNA reads TGTGCCAGCAGTTTCACAGGGCTTGAGACCCAGTACTTC.

The V call is TRBV19, the J call TRBJ1-1, with 11 bases matching TRBD1. The CDR3 has 13 amino acids. The ends lost 3 bases at V and 10 bases at J; junction bases unmatched: 4. Germline V gene lookup returns CDR1 LNHDA and CDR2 SQIVND (reference sequence). CDR3 in DNA: TGTGCCAGTAGTATGAGTGGGACAGGGGGAGCTTTCTTT. Translating gives CASSMSGTGGAFF.

The chain has TRBV6-5 and TRBJ1-1, with a possible D match to TRBD1 (5 bases). The length of the CDR3 is 15 residues. The V gene lost 4 bases and the J gene lost 5 bases, with 17 bases spanning the gap. Germline values: CDR1 MNHEY, CDR2 SVGAGI. In nucleotides, the CDR3 is TGTGCCAGCAGTTCACCCTGGGCGGGGGGAACTGAAGCTTTCTTT. Protein product: CASSSPWAGGTEAFF.

The V and J genes are TRBV10-3 and TRBJ1-5; D is perhaps TRBD1 (6 bases). The CDR3 runs 15 residues. Germline lookup yields CDR1 ENHRY and CDR2 SYGVKD. V lost 4 bases and J 5 bases, leaving 15 bases between the germline ends. The CDR3 sequence: CAISGQARTDQPQHF. The CDR3 bases are TGTGCCATCAGTGGACAGGCTCGTACCGATCAGCCCCAGCATTTT.

In this sample, this clone turned up many times. V gene TRBV19 combines with J gene TRBJ2-1, with D uncertain. Germline-derived CDR1 and CDR2 are LNHDA and SQIVND (reference sequence). V lost 8 bases, J lost 9 bases, and 8 bases lay in between. The CDR3 consists of 10 residues. CDR3 amino acids: CASCVPEQFF. The CDR3 DNA reads TGTGCCAGTTGTGTTCCTGAGCAGTTCTTC. Combining the CDR3 with reference TRBV19 and TRBJ2-1 gives the whole variable domain DGGITQSPKYLFRKEGQNVTLSCEQNLNHDAMYWYRQDPGQGLRLIYYSQIVNDFQKGDIAEGYSVSREKKESFPLTVTSAQKNPTAFYLCASCVPEQFFGPGTRLTVL.

The rearrangement links TRBV29-1 to TRBJ1-1, with 7 bases aligning to TRBD1. Per the germline V gene, CDR1 is SQVTM and CDR2 is ANQGSEA. J lost 6 bases, V lost 2 bases, and 6 bases had no gene match. The CDR3 spans 13 residues. The CDR3 spells CSVEKGAEAEAFF. CDR3 in DNA: TGCAGCGTTGAAAAGGGGGCTGAGGCTGAAGCTTTCTTT.

The rearrangement joins TRBV4-1 to TRBJ2-5, with TRBD1 identical over 8 bases. The J segment lost 7 bases and the V segment lost 0 bases, leaving 7 bases of the junction unmatched. Germline V gene lookup returns CDR1 MGHRA and CDR2 YSYEKL. This CDR3 has 15 residues. CDR3 amino acids: CASSQESVGTGTQYF. The CDR3 nucleotides read TGCGCCAGCAGCCAAGAAAGTGTTGGGACAGGGACCCAGTACTTC.

The genes are TRBV19 and TRBJ2-2; 9 bases align to TRBD2. CDR1 is LNHDA, CDR2 SQIVND, per germline (reference sequence). The CDR3 totals 14 residues. The CDR3 DNA reads TGTGCGACCAGCGCGGGAGGGCGCACCGGGGAGCTGTTTTTT. Translated: CATSAGGRTGELFF.

The rearrangement joins TRBV29-1 to TRBJ2-7; 7 nucleotides agree with TRBD1. Germline trimming cut 4 bases from V and 3 bases from J; bases unmatched to any gene: 6. The CDR3 spans 13 residues. Germline V gives CDR1 SQVTM, CDR2 ANQGSEA. In DNA, the CDR3 is TGCAGCGTTGTGGCAGGGGGTAGCTACGAGCAGTACTTC. Translation gives CSVVAGGSYEQYF.

This chain connects TRBV19 to TRBJ1-1; no clear D gene. Looked up from germline, CDR1 is LNHDA and CDR2 is SQIVND (reference sequence). The CDR3 length is 13 residues. V lost 2 bases and J 3 bases, leaving 7 bases between the germline ends. The CDR3 here is CASSITTDTEAFF. The CDR3 DNA reads TGTGCCAGTAGTATAACAACTGACACTGAAGCTTTCTTT.

The CDR3 spells CASSTSSVSSGGSTDTQYF. The CDR3 DNA sequence: TGTGCCAGTAGTACATCCTCGGTGTCTAGCGGTGGGTCCACAGATACGCAGTATTTT. V usage is TRBV19 and J usage is TRBJ2-3; 7 nucleotides align to TRBD2. J gave up 2 bases and V 4 bases, and 18 bases lay outside the gene matches. In germline, CDR1 is LNHDA, CDR2 SQIVND (reference sequence). The CDR3 is 19 amino acids.

A remark on this clone: This same CDR3 is encoded by further DNA sequences in the sample. V usage is TRBV11-2 and J usage is TRBJ2-7; TRBD1 aligns across 7 bases. Germline V gives CDR1 SGHAT, CDR2 FQNNGV. V gave up 5 bases and J gave up 0 bases; unmatched junction bases: 4. This CDR3 has 14 residues. The CDR3 region is CASSLQGISYEQYF. The CDR3 nucleotides are TGTGCCAGCAGCCTACAGGGGATCTCCTACGAGCAGTACTTC.

The rearrangement links TRBV5-1 to TRBJ1-4; TRBD1 matches at 8 bases. This CDR3 is 13 amino acids long. Looked up from germline, CDR1 is SGHRS and CDR2 is YFSETQ. The V segment lost 7 bases and the J segment 6 bases; nucleotides outside the gene matches: 5. CDR3: CASQPGQDEKLFF. DNA for the CDR3: TGCGCCAGCCAACCGGGACAGGATGAAAAACTGTTTTTT. The whole variable domain, filled in from reference TRBV5-1 and TRBJ1-4, reads KAGVTQTPRYLIKTRGQQVTLSCSPISGHRSVSWYQQTPGQGLQFLFEYFSETQRNKGNFPGRFSGRQFSNSRSEMNVSTLELGDSALYLCASQPGQDEKLFFGSGTQLSVL.

This chain links TRBV19 with TRBJ1-5; 10 bases are a match to TRBD1. With V trimmed by 5 bases and J by 7 bases, 8 bases remained unmatched. The CDR3 consists of 15 residues. Germline CDR1 and CDR2: LNHDA and SQIVND (reference sequence). CDR3 sequence reads: CASSETGGAEQPQHF. CDR3 nucleotide sequence: TGTGCCAGTAGTGAGACAGGGGGCGCAGAACAGCCCCAGCATTTT.

This clone was seen only a few times. This rearrangement joins TRBV9 to TRBJ2-1; TRBD2 matches 13 bases. Germline V gene sequence: CDR1 SGDLS, CDR2 YYNGEE. Trimming removed 3 bases from V and 0 bases from J; junction bases left unmatched: 3. This CDR3 has 17 amino acids. CDR3 nucleotides: TGTGCCAGCAGCGAAGGGACTAGCGGGGTCTCCTACAATGAGCAGTTCTTC. Translation gives CASSEGTSGVSYNEQFF.

Of note for this clone: The junction departs from germline at one end; a sequencing error may be responsible. The rearrangement uses TRBV20-1 and TRBJ2-1, with a weak D call TRBD1 (5 bases). The CDR3 is made up of 11 amino acids. Germline CDR1 is DFQATT and CDR2 is SNEGSKA (reference sequence). The CDR3 loop is CSAYILDRPVF. The CDR3 DNA reads TGCAGTGCCTATATCCTAGACAGACCGGTCTTC.

The chain has TRBV5-1 and TRBJ2-7; perhaps TRBD2 as D (5 bases). Between the trimmed V and J ends, which lost 2 bases and 2 bases, there was a span of 11 bases. The germline V gene encodes CDR1 SGHRS and CDR2 YFSETQ. This CDR3 spans 14 amino acids. The CDR3 loop is CASSLTGNTYEQYF. CDR3 bases: TGCGCCAGCAGCTTAACCGGGAACACCTACGAGCAGTACTTC.

This clone was seen a few times. The chain employs TRBV28 and TRBJ1-5; D is ambiguous. The CDR3 is made up of 15 amino acids. V was clipped by 5 bases and J by 4 bases, with 15 bases between them. The germline CDR1 and CDR2 sequences are MDHEN and SYDVKM. In nucleotides, the CDR3 is TGTGCCAGCAGTCCCTCCCTCGGGGAGAATCAGCCCCAGCATTTT. Protein product: CASSPSLGENQPQHF.

The gene calls are TRBV4-1 and TRBJ2-5, with TRBD2 matching 8 bases. Germline V gives CDR1 MGHRA, CDR2 YSYEKL. After removal of 0 bases from V and 5 bases from J, the junction contained 8 bases not matched to a gene. The CDR3 consists of 16 residues. The CDR3: CASSQDGAGTRETQYF. In nucleotides, the CDR3 is TGCGCCAGCAGCCAAGATGGGGCCGGGACTAGGGAGACCCAGTACTTC.

J is TRBJ2-7 and V is TRBV28, with a tentative D call TRBD2 (5 bases). The CDR3 length is 14 residues. Germline CDR1 is MDHEN and CDR2 is SYDVKM. Trimming left V 3 bases short and J 3 bases short, with 12 bases between. This chain's CDR3 is CASSLSAGFYEQYF. CDR3 DNA: TGTGCCAGCAGTTTGAGCGCGGGCTTCTACGAGCAGTACTTC.

The V and J genes are TRBV30 and TRBJ2-5, with 9 bases identical to TRBD2. The J call may not be correct, given that the DNA end is closer to TRBJ2-7. The CDR3 loop spans 16 amino acids. CDR1 and CDR2 (germline): GTSNPN, SVGIG (reference sequence). The chain's CDR3 is CAWSGRTSATAYEQYF. The CDR3 coding sequence is TGTGCCTGGAGTGGGAGGACTAGCGCAACAGCCTACGAGCAGTACTTC.

This clone was counted a few times. V and J are TRBV7-9 and TRBJ2-5; 9 positions agree with TRBD2. V lost 1 base to trimming and J lost 3 bases; unmatched junction nucleotides: 3. Germline CDR1 is SEHNR and CDR2 is FQNEAQ (reference sequence). The CDR3 is 15 amino acids. The CDR3 DNA follows: TGTGCCAGCAGCTTAGTGGGGACTAGCAAAGAGACCCAGTACTTC. Residues: CASSLVGTSKETQYF. Together with reference TRBV7-9 and TRBJ2-5, the CDR3 gives the full variable domain: DTGVSQNPRHKITKRGQNVTFRCDPISEHNRLYWYRQTLGQGPEFLTYFQNEAQLEKSRLLSDRFSAERPKGSFSTLEIQRTEQGDSAMYLCASSLVGTSKETQYFGPGTRLLVL.

This chain connects TRBV7-9 to TRBJ2-1; TRBD2 matches at 10 bases. The germline gives CDR1 SEHNR, CDR2 FQNEAQ (reference sequence). This CDR3 has 15 residues. The J segment lost 7 bases and the V segment lost 2 bases, leaving 5 bases of the junction unmatched. The CDR3: CASSLPGTSVNEQFF. As DNA, the CDR3 is TGTGCCAGCAGCTTACCTGGGACTAGCGTTAATGAGCAGTTCTTC.

V usage is TRBV28 and J usage is TRBJ1-3; D uncertain. Germline values: CDR1 MDHEN, CDR2 SYDVKM. The CDR3 spans 16 residues. Trimming pared 7 bases from V and 0 bases from J, leaving 16 bases between. CDR3 in DNA: TGTGCCAGCACTATTACCGGCCCGACCTCTGGAAACACCATATATTTT. This translates into CASTITGPTSGNTIYF.

The gene calls are TRBV28 and TRBJ2-5, with D possibly TRBD1 on 5 matching bases. V was shortened by 7 bases and J by 5 bases, with 11 bases between the two germline ends. Germline CDR1 MDHEN, CDR2 SYDVKM. The CDR3 spans 12 residues. CDR3 nucleotides: TGTGCCAGCAAAAGGGGCGCGGAGACCCAGTACTTC. It encodes CASKRGAETQYF.

CDR3 coding DNA: TGTGCCAGCAGTGAAGTCAAGGCGACCTCTGGAAACACCATATATTTT. It encodes CASSEVKATSGNTIYF. This chain uses TRBV6-1 with TRBJ1-3; the D is unclear. Trimming shortened V by 1 base and J by 0 bases, and 10 bases separated the two germline ends. Germline V gene sequence: CDR1 MNHNS, CDR2 SASEGT. The CDR3 extends over 16 amino acids.